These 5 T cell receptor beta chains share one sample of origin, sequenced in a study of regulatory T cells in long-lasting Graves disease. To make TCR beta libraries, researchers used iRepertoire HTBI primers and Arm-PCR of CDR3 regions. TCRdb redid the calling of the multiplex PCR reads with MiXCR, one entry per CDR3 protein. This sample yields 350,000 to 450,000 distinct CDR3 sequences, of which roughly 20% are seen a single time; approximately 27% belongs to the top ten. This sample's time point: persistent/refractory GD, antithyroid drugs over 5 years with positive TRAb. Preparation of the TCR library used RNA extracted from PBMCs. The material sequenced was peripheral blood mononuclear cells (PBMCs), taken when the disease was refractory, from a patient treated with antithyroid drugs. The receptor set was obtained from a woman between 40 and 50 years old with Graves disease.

The CDR3 spells CSARGTSGRELNIQYF. The CDR3 DNA sequence: TGCAGTGCTAGAGGGACTAGCGGGAGGGAATTGAACATTCAGTACTTC. V gene TRBV20-1 combines with J gene TRBJ2-4, with 15 nucleotides matching TRBD2. This CDR3 has 16 residues. Germline V gives CDR1 DFQATT, CDR2 SNEGSKA (reference sequence). Trimming took 1 base from V and 7 from J; bases not matched to a gene: 5.

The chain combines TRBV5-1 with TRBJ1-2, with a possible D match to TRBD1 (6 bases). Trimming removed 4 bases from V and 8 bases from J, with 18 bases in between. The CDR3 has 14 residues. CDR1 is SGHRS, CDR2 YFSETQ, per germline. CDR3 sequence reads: CASSRGGPAEGYTF. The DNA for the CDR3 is TGCGCCAGCAGCAGGGGGGGCCCTGCGGAAGGCTACACCTTC.

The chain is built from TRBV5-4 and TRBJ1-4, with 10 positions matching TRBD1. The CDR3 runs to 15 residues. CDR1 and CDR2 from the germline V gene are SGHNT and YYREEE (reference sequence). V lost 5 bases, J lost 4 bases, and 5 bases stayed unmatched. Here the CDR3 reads CASRRTGGDNEKLFF. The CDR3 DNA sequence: TGTGCCAGCAGACGGACAGGGGGTGATAATGAAAAACTGTTTTTT.

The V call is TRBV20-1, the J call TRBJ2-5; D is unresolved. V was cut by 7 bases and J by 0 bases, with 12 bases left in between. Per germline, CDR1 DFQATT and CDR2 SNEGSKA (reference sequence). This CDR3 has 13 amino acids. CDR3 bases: TGCAGTGTCCCCCGACATAACCAAGAGACCCAGTACTTC. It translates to CSVPRHNQETQYF.

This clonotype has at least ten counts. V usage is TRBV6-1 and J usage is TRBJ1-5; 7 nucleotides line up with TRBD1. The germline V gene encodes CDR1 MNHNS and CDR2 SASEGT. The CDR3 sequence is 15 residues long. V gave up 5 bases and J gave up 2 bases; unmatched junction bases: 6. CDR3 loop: CASSPKGQRNQPQHF. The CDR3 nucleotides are TGTGCCAGCAGTCCCAAGGGACAGCGCAATCAGCCCCAGCATTTT.